This section outlines one T cell receptor (beta chain) sequence together with its context. Its antigen is unknown. One end of the junction varies from germline; a read error may be responsible. The sample belongs to a study of T cell responses to AZD1222 COVID-19 vaccine. Study-wide context: The study pooled second doses at about 4 or about 12 weeks.

The data were produced by immunoSEQ multiplex PCR, yet TCRdb's version contains in-frame clones alone and is incomplete. The table shows 150,000 or so clones, with around 90% occurring only once. Per germline, CDR1 KGHDR and CDR2 SFDVKD. This CDR3 spans 15 amino acids. Regarding the study as a whole: Spike-specific TCR repertoires showed rising breadth and depth after two AZD1222 doses. Possibly, clonal diversity was underestimated; donors were largely white British and included more females. Among AZD1222 vaccinees, only 5 to 7 were seropositive at baseline.

The specimen was peripheral blood, collected on day 0 of AZD1222 vaccination. The TCR comes from an adult in good health. The chain is built from TRBV24-1 and TRBJ2-1; the match to TRBD2 covers 7 bases. CDR3 sequence (DNA): TGTGCCACCAGTGATTTGCACGGCGGGAGCAGGTCGATGGTCTTC. Protein product: CATSDLHGGSRSMVF.